This T cell receptor beta chain came from a study of post-analysis software for immune sequencing data. The study, taken as a whole, reports: In patients, TRBV5-6, TRBV5-1 and TRBV20-1 belonged to five TRBV segments found more frequently than in controls.

Every TCR beta cDNA library bore unique molecular identifiers. TCRdb ran MiXCR on the PCR reads and lists one entry per CDR3 protein. This table has over 700,000 distinct CDR3 sequences, roughly 27% appearing once. This clonotype showed up just a few times. Its specificity is not known. Germline V gene sequence: CDR1 MRHNA, CDR2 SNTAGT. This CDR3 region has 15 residues. V was trimmed by 4 bases and J by 4 bases, leaving 14 bases between them. Sequencing input: blood. The sequence was obtained from a girl aged 5 to 17 with multiple sclerosis. V usage is TRBV6-4 and J usage is TRBJ1-5, with D hard to call. CDR3 residues: CASSANTGMNQPQHF. CDR3 DNA sequence: TGTGCCAGCAGTGCAAACACTGGGATGAATCAGCCCCAGCATTTT.